The clone carrying this T cell receptor beta chain was counted only a few times. Its antigen remains unidentified. These data originate in a study of T cells in Graves' hyperthyroidism and ophthalmopathy. Overall study results and limits: Blood also held most thyroid clonotypes expanded beyond 0.001.

Absent ophthalmopathy progression within 18 months defined stable Graves' hyperthyroidism. Each diagnosis drew on symptoms, thyroxine, TRAb, thyroid ultrasound and orbital computed tomography findings. What was amplified from RNA transcripts were TCR beta CDR3 regions. RT-PCR in the first round (using the HTBI primer set) targeted the TCR CDR3. TCRdb processed the multiplex PCR reads anew with MiXCR; each CDR3 protein has one entry. The sample includes fewer than 350,000 distinct CDR3 sequences, 21% of them seen just once. The germline gives CDR1 SGHVS, CDR2 FQNEAQ. Trimming pared 0 bases from V and 7 bases from J, leaving 21 bases between. The CDR3 contains 18 residues.

Sequencing input: blood. The chain has TRBV7-8 and TRBJ1-4; no reliable D call. The origin of this receptor is a woman in her fifties or sixties with Graves' hyperthyroidism. The CDR3 protein is CASSLAPALLTRSEKLFF. The CDR3 DNA is TGTGCCAGCAGCTTAGCGCCAGCTCTGCTAACGAGATCTGAAAAACTGTTTTTT.